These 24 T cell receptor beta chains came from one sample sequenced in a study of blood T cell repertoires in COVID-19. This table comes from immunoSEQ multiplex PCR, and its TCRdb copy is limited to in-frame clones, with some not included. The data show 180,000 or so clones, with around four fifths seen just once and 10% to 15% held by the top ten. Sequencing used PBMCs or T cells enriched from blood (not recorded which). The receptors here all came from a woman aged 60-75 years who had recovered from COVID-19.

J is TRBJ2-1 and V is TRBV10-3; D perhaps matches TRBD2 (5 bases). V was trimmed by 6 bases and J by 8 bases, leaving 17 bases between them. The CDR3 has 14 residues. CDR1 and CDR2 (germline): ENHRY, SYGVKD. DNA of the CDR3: TGTGCCATCAGCCCCGCGGGTGCTATGGATGAGCAGTTCTTC. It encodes CAISPAGAMDEQFF.

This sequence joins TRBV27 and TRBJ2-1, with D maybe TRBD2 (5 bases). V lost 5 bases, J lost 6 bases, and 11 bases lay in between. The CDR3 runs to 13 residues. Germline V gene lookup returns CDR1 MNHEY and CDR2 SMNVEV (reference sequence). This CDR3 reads CASSRGRGNEQFF. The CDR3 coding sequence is TGTGCCAGCAGTCGCGGCCGGGGCAATGAGCAGTTCTTC.

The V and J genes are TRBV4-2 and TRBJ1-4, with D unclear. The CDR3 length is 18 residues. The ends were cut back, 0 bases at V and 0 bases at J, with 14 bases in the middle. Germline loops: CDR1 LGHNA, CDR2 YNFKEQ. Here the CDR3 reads CASSQETGGVTTNEKLFF. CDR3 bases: TGTGCCAGCAGCCAAGAGACGGGAGGCGTTACAACTAATGAAAAACTGTTTTTT.

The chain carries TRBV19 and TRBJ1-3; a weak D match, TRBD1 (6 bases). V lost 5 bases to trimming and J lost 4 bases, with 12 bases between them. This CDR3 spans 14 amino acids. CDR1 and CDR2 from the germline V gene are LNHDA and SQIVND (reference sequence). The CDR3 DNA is TGTGCCAGTAGTCTCACAGGGAGCGGAAACACCATATATTTT. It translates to CASSLTGSGNTIYF.

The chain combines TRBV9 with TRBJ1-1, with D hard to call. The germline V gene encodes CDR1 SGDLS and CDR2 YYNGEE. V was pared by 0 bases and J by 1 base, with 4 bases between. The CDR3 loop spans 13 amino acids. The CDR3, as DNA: TGTGCCAGCAGCGTAGAGCCGAACACTGAAGCTTTCTTT. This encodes CASSVEPNTEAFF.

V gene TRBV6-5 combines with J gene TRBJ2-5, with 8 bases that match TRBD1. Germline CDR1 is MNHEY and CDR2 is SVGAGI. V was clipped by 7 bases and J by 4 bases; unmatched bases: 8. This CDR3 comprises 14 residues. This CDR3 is CASNRGQAGETQYF. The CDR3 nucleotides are TGTGCCAGCAACCGGGGACAGGCAGGAGAGACCCAGTACTTC.

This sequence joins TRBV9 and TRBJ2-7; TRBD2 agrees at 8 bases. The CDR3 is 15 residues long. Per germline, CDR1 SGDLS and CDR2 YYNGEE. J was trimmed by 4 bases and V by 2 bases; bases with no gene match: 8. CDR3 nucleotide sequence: TGTGCCAGCAGCGTCTCGAGCGGGAGTGAATACGAGCAGTACTTC. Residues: CASSVSSGSEYEQYF.

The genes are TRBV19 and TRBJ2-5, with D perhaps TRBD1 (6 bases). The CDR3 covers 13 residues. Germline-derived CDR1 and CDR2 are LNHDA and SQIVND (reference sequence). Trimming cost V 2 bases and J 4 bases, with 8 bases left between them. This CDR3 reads CASSINRAETQYF. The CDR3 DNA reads TGTGCCAGTAGTATAAACAGGGCAGAGACCCAGTACTTC.

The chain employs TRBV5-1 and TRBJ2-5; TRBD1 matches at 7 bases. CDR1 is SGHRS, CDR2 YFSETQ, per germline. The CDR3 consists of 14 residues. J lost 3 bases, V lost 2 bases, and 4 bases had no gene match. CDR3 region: CASSLYGTEETQYF. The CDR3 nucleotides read TGCGCCAGCAGCTTATACGGGACAGAAGAGACCCAGTACTTC.

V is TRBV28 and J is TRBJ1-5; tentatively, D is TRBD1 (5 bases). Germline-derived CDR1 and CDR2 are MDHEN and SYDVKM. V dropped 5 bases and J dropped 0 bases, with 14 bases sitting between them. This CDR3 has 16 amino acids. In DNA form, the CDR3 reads TGTGCCAGCAGTACTCACCGGACAAATAGCAATCAGCCCCAGCATTTT. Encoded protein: CASSTHRTNSNQPQHF.

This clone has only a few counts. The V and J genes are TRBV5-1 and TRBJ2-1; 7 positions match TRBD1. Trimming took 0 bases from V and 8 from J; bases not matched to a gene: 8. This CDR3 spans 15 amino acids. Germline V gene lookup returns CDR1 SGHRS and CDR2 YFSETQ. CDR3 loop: CASSLASQGVDEQFF. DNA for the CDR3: TGCGCCAGCAGCTTGGCTTCCCAGGGGGTCGATGAGCAGTTCTTC.

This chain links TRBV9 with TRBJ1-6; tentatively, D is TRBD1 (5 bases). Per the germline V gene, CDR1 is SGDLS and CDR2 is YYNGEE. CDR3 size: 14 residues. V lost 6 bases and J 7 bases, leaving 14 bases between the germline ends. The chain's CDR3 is CASNPDAGNSPLHF. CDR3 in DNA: TGTGCCAGCAACCCGGACGCAGGGAATTCACCCCTCCACTTT.

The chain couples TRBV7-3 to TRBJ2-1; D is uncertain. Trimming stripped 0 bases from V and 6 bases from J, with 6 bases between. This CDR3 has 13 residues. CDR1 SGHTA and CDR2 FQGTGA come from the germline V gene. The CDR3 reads CASSLTSFNEQFF. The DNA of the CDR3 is TGTGCCAGCAGCTTAACCAGTTTCAATGAGCAGTTCTTC.

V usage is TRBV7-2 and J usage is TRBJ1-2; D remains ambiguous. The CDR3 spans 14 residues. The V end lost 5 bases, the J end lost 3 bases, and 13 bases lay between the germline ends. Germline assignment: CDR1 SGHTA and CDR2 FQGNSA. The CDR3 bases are TGTGCCAGCAGCCAAATGGAGGGTGACTATGGCTACACCTTC. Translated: CASSQMEGDYGYTF. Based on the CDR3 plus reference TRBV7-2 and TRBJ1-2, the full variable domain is GAGVSQSPSNKVTEKGKDVELRCDPISGHTALYWYRQSLGQGLEFLIYFQGNSAPDKSGLPSDRFSAERTGGSVSTLTIQRTQQEDSAVYLCASSQMEGDYGYTFGSGTRLTVV.

The CDR3 loop reads CASSLQSNQPQHF. The CDR3 DNA sequence: TGTGCCAGCAGCCTACAAAGCAATCAGCCCCAGCATTTT. The chain employs TRBV7-8 and TRBJ1-5, with D unclear. Trimming stripped 5 bases from V and 1 base from J, with 6 bases between. The CDR3 consists of 13 residues. Germline lookup yields CDR1 SGHVS and CDR2 FQNEAQ.

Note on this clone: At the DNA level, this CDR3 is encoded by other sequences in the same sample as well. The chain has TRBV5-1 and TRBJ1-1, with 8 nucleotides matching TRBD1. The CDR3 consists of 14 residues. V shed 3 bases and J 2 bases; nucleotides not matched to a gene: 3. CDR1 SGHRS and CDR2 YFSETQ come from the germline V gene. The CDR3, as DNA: TGCGCCAGCAGCTCGGGGACAGGAAACACTGAAGCTTTCTTT. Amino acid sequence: CASSSGTGNTEAFF.

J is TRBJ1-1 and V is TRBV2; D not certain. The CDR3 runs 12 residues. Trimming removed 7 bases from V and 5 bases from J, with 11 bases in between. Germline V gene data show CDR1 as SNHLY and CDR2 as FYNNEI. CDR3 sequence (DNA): TGTGCCAGCACCCCTCCCCTAACTGAAGCTTTCTTT. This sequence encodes CASTPPLTEAFF.

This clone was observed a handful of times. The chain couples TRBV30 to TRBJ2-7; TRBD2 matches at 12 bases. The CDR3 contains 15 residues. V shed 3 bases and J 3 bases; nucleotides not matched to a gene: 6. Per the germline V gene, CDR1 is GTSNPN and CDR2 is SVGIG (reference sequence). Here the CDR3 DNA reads TGTGCCTGGAGCGGTGGACTAGCGGGGCACTACGAGCAGTACTTC. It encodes CAWSGGLAGHYEQYF.

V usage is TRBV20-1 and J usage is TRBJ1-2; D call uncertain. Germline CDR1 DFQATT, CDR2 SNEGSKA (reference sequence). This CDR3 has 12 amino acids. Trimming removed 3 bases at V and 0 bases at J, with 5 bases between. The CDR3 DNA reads TGCAGTGCTAGTCAGGCTAACTATGGCTACACCTTC. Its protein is CSASQANYGYTF.

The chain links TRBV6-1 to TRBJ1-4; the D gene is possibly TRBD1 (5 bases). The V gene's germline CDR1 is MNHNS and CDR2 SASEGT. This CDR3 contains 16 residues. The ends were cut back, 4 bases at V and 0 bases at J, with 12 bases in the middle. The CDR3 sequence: CASSALAGSTNEKLFF. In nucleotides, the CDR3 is TGTGCCAGCAGTGCCTTGGCAGGGTCAACTAATGAAAAACTGTTTTTT.

The CDR3: CASSLRGGPPGELFF. Here the CDR3 DNA reads TGTGCCAGCAGCTTAAGGGGGGGCCCCCCCGGGGAGCTGTTTTTT. The genes are TRBV7-8 and TRBJ2-2; TRBD2 might be the D (7 bases). Germline V gene lookup returns CDR1 SGHVS and CDR2 FQNEAQ. V was pared by 2 bases and J by 6 bases, with 13 bases between. This CDR3 has 15 residues.

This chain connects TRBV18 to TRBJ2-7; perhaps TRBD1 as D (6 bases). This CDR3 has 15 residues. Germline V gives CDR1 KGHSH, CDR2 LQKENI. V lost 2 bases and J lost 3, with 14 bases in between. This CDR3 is CASSPRTASFYEQYF. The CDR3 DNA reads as TGTGCCAGCTCACCAAGGACAGCAAGTTTCTACGAGCAGTACTTC.

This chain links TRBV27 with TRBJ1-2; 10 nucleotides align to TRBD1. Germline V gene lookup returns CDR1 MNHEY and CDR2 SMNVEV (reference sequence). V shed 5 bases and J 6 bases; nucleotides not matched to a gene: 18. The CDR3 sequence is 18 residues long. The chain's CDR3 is CASSGVATGGVRIHGYTF. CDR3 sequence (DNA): TGTGCCAGCAGTGGGGTGGCGACAGGGGGCGTTCGTATTCATGGCTACACCTTC.

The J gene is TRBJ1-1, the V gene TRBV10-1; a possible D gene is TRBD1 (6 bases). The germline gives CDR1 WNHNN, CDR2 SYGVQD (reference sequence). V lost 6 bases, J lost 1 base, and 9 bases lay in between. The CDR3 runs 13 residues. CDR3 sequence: CASRSGQNTEAFF. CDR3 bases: TGCGCCAGCAGGTCGGGACAGAACACTGAAGCTTTCTTT.